This T cell receptor beta chain was found in a study of response to subunit inactivated influenza vaccine. Regarding the study as a whole: Researchers suggested that each seasonal influenza vaccination recruits few new T cells.

A word on this clonotype: What it recognizes is unknown.

TCRdb used MiXCR to reprocess the RT-PCR reads, holding one entry per CDR3 protein. The repertoire includes about 780,000 distinct CDR3 sequences, roughly 20% of them detected once, and 9.5% to 13% sits in the top ten. The clonotype comes from a man aged 45-65 years who received an inactivated influenza vaccine. Sequencing used PBMCs from blood, obtained about 5 days after vaccination.

In DNA, the CDR3 is TGTGCCAGCAAACCGGGACTAGCGCACCAAGAGACCCAGTACTTC. This translates into CASKPGLAHQETQYF. The gene calls are TRBV2 and TRBJ2-5; 10 bases are a match to TRBD2. The CDR3 is 15 residues long. Losses at the gene ends were 7 bases for V and 0 bases for J; bases not matched to a gene: 5. Germline-derived CDR1 and CDR2 are SNHLY and FYNNEI. Together with reference TRBV2 and TRBJ2-5, the CDR3 gives the full variable domain: EPEVTQTPSHQVTQMGQEVILRCVPISNHLYFYWYRQILGQKVEFLVSFYNNEISEKSEIFDDQFSVERPDGSNFTLKIRSTKLEDSAMYFCASKPGLAHQETQYFGPGTRLLVL.